The 16 T cell receptor beta chains below all came from one sample that was sequenced in a study of blood T cell repertoires in COVID-19. The repertoire was sequenced with immunoSEQ multiplex PCR; TCRdb's copy has only in-frame clones and lacks some. The sample holds about 110,000 clones, approximately 88% seen once. The sequenced sample consisted of peripheral blood. These receptors were obtained from a human donor in a cohort sampled during active COVID-19.

V gene TRBV15 combines with J gene TRBJ1-4; 8 nucleotides align to TRBD1. Germline CDR1 and CDR2: LNHNV and YYDKDF (reference sequence). The CDR3 is made up of 13 amino acids. With 7 bases clipped from V and 6 bases from J, the junction kept 4 bases outside the gene matches. For the CDR3, the DNA is TGTGCCACCACGGGGACAGGTTATGAAAAACTGTTTTTT. Encoded protein: CATTGTGYEKLFF.

V gene TRBV2 combines with J gene TRBJ2-3; 10 nucleotides line up with TRBD2. The germline CDR1 and CDR2 sequences are SNHLY and FYNNEI. The junction had 4 bases not matched to a gene; V was cut back by 1 base and J by 3 bases. The CDR3 spans 16 residues. The CDR3 DNA reads as TGTGCCAGCAGTGAAGGAGCGGGGGGGTTTACAGATACGCAGTATTTT. Protein product: CASSEGAGGFTDTQYF.

The chain uses TRBV14 and TRBJ2-5; D remains ambiguous. Trimming cost V 1 base and J 2 bases, with 5 bases left between them. This CDR3 contains 13 residues. Germline CDR1 and CDR2: SGHDN and FVKESK. The DNA for the CDR3 is TGTGCCAGCAGCCAAGGTCTACAAGAGACCCAGTACTTC. Residues: CASSQGLQETQYF. The variable domain in full, with the rest retrieved from reference TRBV14 and TRBJ2-5, is EAGVTQFPSHSVIEKGQTVTLRCDPISGHDNLYWYRRVMGKEIKFLLHFVKESKQDESGMPNNRFLAERTGGTYSTLKVQPAELEDSGVYFCASSQGLQETQYFGPGTRLLVL.

This CDR3 is CASNSANQETQYF. The CDR3 bases are TGTGCCAGCAATTCCGCGAACCAAGAGACCCAGTACTTC. The chain carries TRBV5-4 and TRBJ2-5, with D unclear. Trimming shortened V by 6 bases and J by 0 bases, and 9 bases separated the two germline ends. Per germline, CDR1 SGHNT and CDR2 YYREEE (reference sequence). The CDR3 spans 13 residues.

The chain combines TRBV9 with TRBJ2-7, with D possibly being TRBD1 (6 bases). The CDR3 consists of 17 residues. Between the trimmed V and J ends, which lost 4 bases and 5 bases, there was a span of 25 bases. Per the germline V gene, CDR1 is SGDLS and CDR2 is YYNGEE. The CDR3 DNA sequence: TGTGCCAGCAGCCTCAAGACAGGCTTCTACGGTCCCGACGAGCAGTACTTC. Translated: CASSLKTGFYGPDEQYF. The full variable domain, its missing parts supplied by reference TRBV9 and TRBJ2-7, is DSGVTQTPKHLITATGQRVTLRCSPRSGDLSVYWYQQSLDQGLQFLIQYYNGEERAKGNILERFSAQQFPDLHSELNLSSLELGDSALYFCASSLKTGFYGPDEQYFGPGTRLTVT.

The V gene is TRBV27, the J gene TRBJ1-1; 7 nucleotides line up with TRBD1. The CDR3 has 14 residues. With 6 bases clipped from V and 0 bases from J, the junction kept 4 bases outside the gene matches. Germline V lookup: CDR1 MNHEY, CDR2 SMNVEV (reference sequence). DNA for the CDR3: TGTGCCAGCAGCCGGACAGGATTGAACACTGAAGCTTTCTTT. Protein: CASSRTGLNTEAFF.

The chain has TRBV5-1 and TRBJ2-5; 8 nucleotides line up with TRBD1. The length of the CDR3 is 15 residues. Germline-derived CDR1 and CDR2 are SGHRS and YFSETQ. Unmatched junction bases numbered 4, after V lost 0 bases and J lost 3 bases. This CDR3 is CASSLAAGGEETQYF. CDR3 DNA: TGCGCCAGCAGCTTGGCGGCAGGGGGCGAAGAGACCCAGTACTTC. Using reference TRBV5-1 and TRBJ2-5 for the parts outside the CDR3, the full variable domain is KAGVTQTPRYLIKTRGQQVTLSCSPISGHRSVSWYQQTPGQGLQFLFEYFSETQRNKGNFPGRFSGRQFSNSRSEMNVSTLELGDSALYLCASSLAAGGEETQYFGPGTRLLVL.

With regard to this clone: This specimen includes other DNA sequences encoding the same CDR3. V is TRBV9 and J is TRBJ1-5, with D hard to call. V lost 0 bases and J 7 bases, leaving 14 bases between the germline ends. This CDR3 is built from 15 residues. Germline V gene sequence: CDR1 SGDLS, CDR2 YYNGEE. CDR3 region: CASSVGASYEQPQHF. CDR3 in DNA: TGTGCCAGCAGCGTAGGGGCCTCCTACGAGCAGCCCCAGCATTTT.

This clone was detected a few times. V is TRBV18 and J is TRBJ1-6; 7 nucleotides agree with TRBD1. CDR3 length: 17 residues. Germline CDR1 KGHSH, CDR2 LQKENI. V lost 1 base to trimming and J lost 7 bases; unmatched junction nucleotides: 10. The chain's CDR3 is CASSPQYSGQSNSPLHF. The CDR3 DNA follows: TGTGCCAGCTCACCACAGTATTCGGGACAGTCGAATTCACCCCTCCACTTT.

The genes are TRBV4-1 and TRBJ1-6; no clear D. The ends were cut back, 1 base at V and 10 bases at J, with 11 bases in the middle. Germline V gene lookup returns CDR1 MGHRA and CDR2 YSYEKL. This CDR3 region has 14 residues. The CDR3 nucleotides are TGCGCCAGCAGCCAAGGGGAGCTAGGCTCACCCCTCCACTTT. Protein product: CASSQGELGSPLHF.

The chain recombines TRBV9 with TRBJ2-3, with 7 bases identical to TRBD1. The CDR3 sequence is 18 residues long. Germline CDR1 and CDR2: SGDLS and YYNGEE. V shed 0 bases and J 1 base; nucleotides not matched to a gene: 11. CDR3 in amino acids: CASSVGGGKGPRTDTQYF. The CDR3 DNA follows: TGTGCCAGCAGCGTAGGAGGGGGCAAGGGACCCCGCACAGATACGCAGTATTTT.

The CDR3 DNA reads as TGCAGCGTTAACACAGGGGAAGAGACCCAGTACTTC. Translated: CSVNTGEETQYF. This chain links TRBV29-1 with TRBJ2-5; TRBD1 matches 7 bases. Germline-derived CDR1 and CDR2 are SQVTM and ANQGSEA. V was pared by 5 bases and J by 3 bases, with 3 bases of the junction left unmatched. The CDR3 is 12 residues long. The whole variable domain, remainder taken from reference TRBV29-1 and TRBJ2-5, is SAVISQKPSRDICQRGTSLTIQCQVDSQVTMMFWYRQQPGQSLTLIATANQGSEATYESGFVIDKFPISRPNLTFSTLTVSNMSPEDSSIYLCSVNTGEETQYFGPGTRLLVL.

The V gene is TRBV7-9, the J gene TRBJ1-6, with D uncertain. The CDR3 consists of 14 residues. Trimming cost V 2 bases and J 10 bases, with 12 bases left between them. Germline CDR1 is SEHNR and CDR2 is FQNEAQ (reference sequence). The CDR3 spells CASSLSRERSPLHF. CDR3 in DNA: TGTGCCAGCAGCTTATCTCGAGAGAGATCACCCCTCCACTTT.

V is TRBV19 and J is TRBJ1-1; D ambiguous. The CDR3 has 11 residues. Trimming left V 5 bases short and J 7 bases short, with 8 bases between. Looked up from germline, CDR1 is LNHDA and CDR2 is SQIVND (reference sequence). DNA for the CDR3: TGTGCCAGTAGTTATGGGCTTGAAGCTTTCTTT. Its translation: CASSYGLEAFF.

The rearrangement joins TRBV19 to TRBJ1-1, with no clear D. Trimming pared 3 bases from V and 3 bases from J, leaving 5 bases between. In germline, CDR1 is LNHDA, CDR2 SQIVND (reference sequence). The CDR3 length is 12 residues. The CDR3 reads CASSIGHTEAFF. In nucleotides, the CDR3 is TGTGCCAGTAGTATCGGTCACACTGAAGCTTTCTTT.

The chain uses TRBV21-1 and TRBJ2-7; TRBD1 was called by the table and not checked on the DNA. TRBV21-1 is classified as a pseudogene. This CDR3 has 14 amino acids. The CDR3 reads CASSRAHNSYEQYF. For the CDR3, the DNA is TGTGCCAGCAGCAGGGCCCACAACTCCTACGAGCAGTACTTC.